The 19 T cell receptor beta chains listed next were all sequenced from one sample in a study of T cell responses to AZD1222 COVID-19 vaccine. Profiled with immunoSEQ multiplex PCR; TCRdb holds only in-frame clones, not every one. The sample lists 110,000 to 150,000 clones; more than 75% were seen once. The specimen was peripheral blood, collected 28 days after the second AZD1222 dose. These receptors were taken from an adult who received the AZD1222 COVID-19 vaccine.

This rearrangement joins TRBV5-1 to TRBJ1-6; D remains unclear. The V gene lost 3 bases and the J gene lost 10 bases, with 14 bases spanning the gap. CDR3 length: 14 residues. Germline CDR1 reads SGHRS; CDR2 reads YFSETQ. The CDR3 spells CASSSGVTRSPLHF. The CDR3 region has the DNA TGCGCCAGCAGCTCCGGGGTCACTAGATCACCCCTCCACTTT.

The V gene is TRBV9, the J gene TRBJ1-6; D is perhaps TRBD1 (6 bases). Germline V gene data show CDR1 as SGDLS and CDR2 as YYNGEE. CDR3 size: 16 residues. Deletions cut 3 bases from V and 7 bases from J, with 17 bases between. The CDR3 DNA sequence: TGTGCCAGCAGCGCTACAGGGTGGGATAGAAATTCACCCCTCCACTTT. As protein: CASSATGWDRNSPLHF.

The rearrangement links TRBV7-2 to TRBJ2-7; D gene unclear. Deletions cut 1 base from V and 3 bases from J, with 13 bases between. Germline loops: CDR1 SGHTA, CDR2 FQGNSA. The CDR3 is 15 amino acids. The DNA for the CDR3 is TGTGCCAGCAGCTTAGAGGGAACAAGGAACTACGAGCAGTACTTC. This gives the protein CASSLEGTRNYEQYF.

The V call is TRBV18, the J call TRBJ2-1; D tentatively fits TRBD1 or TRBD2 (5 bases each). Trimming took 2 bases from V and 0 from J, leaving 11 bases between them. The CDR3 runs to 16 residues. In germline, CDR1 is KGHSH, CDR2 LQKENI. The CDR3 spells CASSPEGWSSYNEQFF. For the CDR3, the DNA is TGTGCCAGCTCACCAGAGGGGTGGAGCTCCTACAATGAGCAGTTCTTC.

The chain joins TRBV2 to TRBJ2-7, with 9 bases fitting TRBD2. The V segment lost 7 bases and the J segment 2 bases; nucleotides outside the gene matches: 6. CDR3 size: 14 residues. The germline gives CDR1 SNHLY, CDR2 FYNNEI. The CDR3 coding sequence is TGTGCCAGCAACGTGGGCGGGAGGGCCTACGAGCAGTACTTC. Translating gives CASNVGGRAYEQYF.

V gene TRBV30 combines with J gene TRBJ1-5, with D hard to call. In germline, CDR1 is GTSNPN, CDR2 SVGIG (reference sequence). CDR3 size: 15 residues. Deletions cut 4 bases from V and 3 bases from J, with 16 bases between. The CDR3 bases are TGTGCCTGGAACCTTAATACGGGCAACAATCAGCCCCAGCATTTT. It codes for CAWNLNTGNNQPQHF.

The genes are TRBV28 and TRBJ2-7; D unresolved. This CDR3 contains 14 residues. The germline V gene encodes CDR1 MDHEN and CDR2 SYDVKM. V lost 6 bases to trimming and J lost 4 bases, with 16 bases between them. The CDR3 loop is CASRKEYEIYEQYF. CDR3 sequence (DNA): TGTGCCAGCAGAAAGGAGTACGAGATTTACGAGCAGTACTTC.

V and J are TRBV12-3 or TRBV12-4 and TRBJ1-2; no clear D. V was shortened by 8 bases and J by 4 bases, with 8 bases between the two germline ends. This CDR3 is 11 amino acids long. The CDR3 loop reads CASAVPYGYTF. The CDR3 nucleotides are TGTGCCAGCGCAGTGCCCTATGGCTACACCTTC.

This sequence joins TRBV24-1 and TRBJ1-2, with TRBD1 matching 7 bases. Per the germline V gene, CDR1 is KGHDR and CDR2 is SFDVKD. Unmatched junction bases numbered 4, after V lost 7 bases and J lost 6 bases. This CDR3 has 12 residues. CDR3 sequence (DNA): TGTGCCACCAGAGGGACAGAGGATGGCTACACCTTC. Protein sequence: CATRGTEDGYTF.

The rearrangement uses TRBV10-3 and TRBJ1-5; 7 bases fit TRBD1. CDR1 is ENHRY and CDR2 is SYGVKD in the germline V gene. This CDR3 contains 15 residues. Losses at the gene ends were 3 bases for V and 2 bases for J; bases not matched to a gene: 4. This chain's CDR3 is CAISDGQAGNQPQHF. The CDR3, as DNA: TGTGCCATCAGTGATGGACAGGCTGGCAATCAGCCCCAGCATTTT.

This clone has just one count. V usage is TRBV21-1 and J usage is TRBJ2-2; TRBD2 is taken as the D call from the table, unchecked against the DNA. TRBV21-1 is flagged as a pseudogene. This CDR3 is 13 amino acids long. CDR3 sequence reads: CASKGANTGELFF. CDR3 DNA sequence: TGTGCCAGCAAAGGAGCGAACACCGGGGAGCTGTTTTTT.

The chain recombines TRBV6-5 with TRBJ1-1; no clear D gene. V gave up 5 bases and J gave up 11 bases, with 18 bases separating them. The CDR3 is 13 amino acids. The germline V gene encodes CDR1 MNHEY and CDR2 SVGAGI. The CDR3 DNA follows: TGTGCCAGCAGTCTACCGGGAACCTATAAGGCTTTCTTT. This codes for CASSLPGTYKAFF.

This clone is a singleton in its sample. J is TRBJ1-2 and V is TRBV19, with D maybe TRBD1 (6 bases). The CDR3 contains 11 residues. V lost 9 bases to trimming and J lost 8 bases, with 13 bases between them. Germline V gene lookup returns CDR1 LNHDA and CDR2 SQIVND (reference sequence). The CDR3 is CASTDRLGYTF. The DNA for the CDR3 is TGTGCCAGCACGGACAGACTCGGCTACACCTTC.

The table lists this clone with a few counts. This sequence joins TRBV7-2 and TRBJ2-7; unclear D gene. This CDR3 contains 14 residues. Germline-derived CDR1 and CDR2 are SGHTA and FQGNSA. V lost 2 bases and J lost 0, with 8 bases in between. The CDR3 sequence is CASSLSAPSYEQYF. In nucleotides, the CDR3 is TGTGCCAGCAGCTTAAGCGCACCCTCCTACGAGCAGTACTTC.

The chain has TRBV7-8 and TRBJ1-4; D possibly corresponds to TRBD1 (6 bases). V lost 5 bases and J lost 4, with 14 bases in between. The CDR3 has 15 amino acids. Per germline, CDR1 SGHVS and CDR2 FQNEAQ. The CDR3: CASSPGGANNEKLFF. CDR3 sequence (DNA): TGTGCCAGCAGCCCGGGGGGGGCCAATAATGAAAAACTGTTTTTT.

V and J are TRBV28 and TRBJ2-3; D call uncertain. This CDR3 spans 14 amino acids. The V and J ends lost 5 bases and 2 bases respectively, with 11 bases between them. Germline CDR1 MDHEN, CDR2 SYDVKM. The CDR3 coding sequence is TGTGCCAGCAGTCCCACAATCCCCACAGATACGCAGTATTTT. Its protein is CASSPTIPTDTQYF.

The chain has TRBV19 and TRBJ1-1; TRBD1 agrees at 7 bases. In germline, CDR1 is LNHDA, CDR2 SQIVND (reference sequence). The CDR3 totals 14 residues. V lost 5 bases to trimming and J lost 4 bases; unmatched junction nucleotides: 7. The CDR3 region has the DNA TGTGCCAGTAGTCCGACAGGGTTGGGCACTGAAGCTTTCTTT. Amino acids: CASSPTGLGTEAFF. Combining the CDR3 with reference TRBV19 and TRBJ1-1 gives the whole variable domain DGGITQSPKYLFRKEGQNVTLSCEQNLNHDAMYWYRQDPGQGLRLIYYSQIVNDFQKGDIAEGYSVSREKKESFPLTVTSAQKNPTAFYLCASSPTGLGTEAFFGQGTRLTVV.

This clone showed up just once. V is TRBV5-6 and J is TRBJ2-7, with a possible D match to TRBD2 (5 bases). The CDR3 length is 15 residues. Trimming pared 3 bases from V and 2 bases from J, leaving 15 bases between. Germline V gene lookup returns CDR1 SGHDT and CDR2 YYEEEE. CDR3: CASSSLAQGTYEQYF. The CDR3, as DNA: TGTGCCAGCAGCTCCCTAGCCCAAGGGACCTACGAGCAGTACTTC. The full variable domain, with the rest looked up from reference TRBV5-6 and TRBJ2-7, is DAGVTQSPTHLIKTRGQQVTLRCSPKSGHDTVSWYQQALGQGPQFIFQYYEEEERQRGNFPDRFSGHQFPNYSSELNVNALLLGDSALYLCASSSLAQGTYEQYFGPGTRLTVT.

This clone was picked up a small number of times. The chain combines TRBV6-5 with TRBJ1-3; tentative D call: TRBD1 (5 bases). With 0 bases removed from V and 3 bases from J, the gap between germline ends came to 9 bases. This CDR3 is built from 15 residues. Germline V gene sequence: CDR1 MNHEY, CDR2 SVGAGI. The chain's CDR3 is CASSYSRQIGNTIYF. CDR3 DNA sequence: TGTGCCAGCAGTTACTCGAGACAGATTGGAAACACCATATATTTT.